This T cell receptor beta chain was retrieved from a study of blood T cells in healthy people across ages (dated by TCRdb to between 2014 and 2016). About the investigation overall: In model experiments, template switching captured about one uniquely barcoded TCR beta cDNA molecule for every two T cells. Four age groups were formed from the donors: young (average approximately 17 years), middle-aged (approximately 40), aged (around 68) and long-lived (more than 75). The study measured age-related changes in TCR beta repertoire diversity using deep sequencing normalized with unique cDNA molecular identifiers. To avoid experimental bias, donors of different ages were distributed randomly across sequencing lanes. For two donors (one aged 18 to 29 and one aged 80 or older), the study analyzed two additional independent replicas of 1 million unique cDNA reads from the same blood draw.

The germline V gene encodes CDR1 SGHTA and CDR2 FQGNSA. Including cysteine and phenylalanine, the CDR3 has 13 amino acids. The only DNA kept is the CDR3, 39 bases in frame from the first base. The V and J ends are trimmed by 0 bases and 4 bases, leaving 6 bases between them. Donors were under 40 systemically healthy Caucasian individuals from Russia aged roughly 6 to 90 years. Around 9.8 milliliters of peripheral blood were collected from each donor into EDTA-treated Vacutainer tubes. Ficoll-Paque density-gradient centrifugation was used to isolate PBMCs, with at least 6.5 million per sample. Trizol reagent was used to extract total RNA from the PBMCs, yielding at least 6 micrograms per sample. For every donor, an aliquot of PBMCs went through flow cytometry to measure the percentages of naive CD45RAhigh/CD27high T cells. Overall study outcomes, separate from this receptor: Estimates of total diversity based on one million sequenced T cells were regarded as lower bounds and as underestimates. Conclusive comparison of naive and antigen-experienced compartments was prevented by the profiling of bulk unsorted PBMCs. Compared with the aged group, the long-lived group had more naive CD4+ T cells, fewer expanded clones and increased TCR diversity, suggesting age selection. As age increased, observed TCR beta diversity per million T cells dropped in a roughly linear way, and a significant reduction was already evident by age about 40. Because the CMV infection status of the donors was unknown, age-related changes in expanded clonotypes may potentially have been confounded. Observed TCR beta diversity correlated strongly with the percentage of naive T cells measured by flow cytometry.

This clonotype came up many times. This receptor's antigen is unknown. One base away there is no much larger clone; base qualities are not given. Library method: 5' RACE. The instrument given in TCRdb is Illumina HiSeq 2500. A second PCR of roughly 6 to 11 cycles was performed with a sample-barcoded 5' primer and a J-beta primer mix. A template-switch 5' adaptor carrying 12 random nucleotides introduced a unique molecular identifier onto each TCR beta cDNA molecule. Each sample yielded at least 2.5 million CDR3-containing paired-end reads. All of the RNA was converted into first-strand cDNA using the Mint cDNA synthesis kit, with a TRBC-specific oligonucleotide serving as the primer. All cDNA was treated with uracil-DNA glycosylase and then went through a first 18-cycle PCR with the universal primers M1SS and BC2_uni_R. The study's own analysis went as follows. Normalization of each sample was performed by random selection of 1 million high-quality reads, each carrying a distinct molecular identifier. Reads sharing molecular identifiers were discarded rather than binned into consensus sequences. MiTCR, run with a Q25 quality threshold and the strictest error-elimination algorithm, handled CDR3 identification, clonotype clustering and error correction. A nonparametric unseen species model with Euler transformation was used to estimate lower-bound total TCR beta diversity. TCRdb reworked the public reads: Q25 trimming with fastp, MiXCR clone assembly, productive beta chains retained. Merged by CDR3 protein, the rows form single entries marked with the most common genes and DNA. The V and J calls and clone size are TCRdb's, not the authors'. For this sample the table gives about 730,000 distinct CDR3 sequences, of which roughly 41% were detected only once. The ten largest clones represent around 20% of the sample.

The sample taken for sequencing was blood. This receptor chain uses TRBV7-2 and TRBJ2-5, with no confidently assigned D gene. This TCR came from a woman aged 55-75 years in good health. The DNA reads TGTGCCAGCAGCTTAGCTCTCAGAGAGACCCAGTACTTC. The encoded protein is CASSLALRETQYF.